Each of the 14 T cell receptor beta chains below was sequenced from the same sample in a study of CD8+CD57+ T cells in acquired aplastic anemia. According to the study, genomic DNA was the template for TCR beta VDJ and CDR3 profiling. TCRdb redid the calling of the reads with MiXCR, one entry per CDR3 protein. The sample has under 200,000 distinct CDR3 sequences; approximately 51% are singletons. By flow cytometry, patients selected for sequencing had shown an expansion of CD8+CD57+ cells. The sample comprised sorted CD4+, CD8+, or CD8+CD57+ T cells (not recorded which) from PBMCs. The origin of the receptors is a human donor with aplastic anemia.

This clonotype was counted many times. This chain connects TRBV29-1 to TRBJ1-2, with 7 bases fitting TRBD1. Germline V CDR1 and CDR2: SQVTM, ANQGSEA. V gave up 2 bases and J gave up 7 bases; unmatched junction bases: 13. CDR3 length: 15 amino acids. The CDR3 sequence is CSVEIWPGTATGYTF. CDR3 in DNA: TGCAGCGTTGAAATATGGCCTGGGACAGCTACTGGCTACACCTTC.

In DNA form, the CDR3 reads TGCAGCGTGACCGACAGCTACGAGCAGTACTTC. Its translation is CSVTDSYEQYF. The J gene is TRBJ2-7, the V gene TRBV29-1; D may be TRBD1 (5 bases). The CDR3 is 11 residues long. Trimming stripped 6 bases from V and 3 bases from J, with 9 bases between. CDR1 and CDR2 (germline): SQVTM, ANQGSEA.

This clonotype has more than one count but fewer than ten. The rearrangement links TRBV5-6 to TRBJ2-5; 8 nucleotides match TRBD2. Germline V CDR1 and CDR2: SGHDT, YYEEEE. The trim removed 3 bases at V and 2 bases at J, leaving 12 bases unmatched. The CDR3 covers 17 residues. For the CDR3, the DNA is TGTGCCAGCAGCTCATTCTTACTAGCGGAGCATCAAGAGACCCAGTACTTC. Translation gives CASSSFLLAEHQETQYF.

This clonotype came up many times. The chain couples TRBV12-3 or TRBV12-4 to TRBJ1-1, with 9 bases that match TRBD1. The CDR3 length is 16 residues. The V gene end was trimmed by 6 bases and the J gene end by 4 bases; junction bases not matched to a gene: 12. In DNA, the CDR3 is TGTGCCAGCAGCCCGACACAAGGACAGGGGAGCACTGAAGCTTTCTTT. Protein product: CASSPTQGQGSTEAFF.

Comments on this clonotype: The junction departs from germline at one end; a sequencing error may be responsible. The V call is TRBV6-1, the J call TRBJ2-7, with TRBD1 as a possible D gene (6 bases). CDR3 length: 14 amino acids. The germline V gene encodes CDR1 MNHNS and CDR2 SASEGT. CDR3 DNA sequence: TGTGCCAGCTCTCAAGTCGGGACACACTACGAGCAGCACTTC. Translating gives CASSQVGTHYEQHF.

This clonotype was observed at least ten times. The genes are TRBV2 and TRBJ1-5; D may be TRBD1 (5 bases). This CDR3 region has 17 residues. Germline V lookup: CDR1 SNHLY, CDR2 FYNNEI. V lost 4 bases and J lost 0, with 16 bases in between. This chain's CDR3 is CASSGAGRSYSNQPQHF. CDR3 coding DNA: TGTGCCAGCAGTGGGGCGGGACGGAGTTATAGCAATCAGCCCCAGCATTTT.

V and J are TRBV25-1 and TRBJ1-5; D possibly corresponds to TRBD1 (5 bases). This CDR3 region has 12 residues. The V end lost 7 bases, the J end lost 2 bases, and 6 bases lay between the germline ends. Germline loops: CDR1 MGHDK, CDR2 SYGVNS. The CDR3 region is CASIGGNQPQHF. The CDR3 DNA reads as TGTGCCAGCATAGGGGGCAATCAGCCCCAGCATTTT.

The chain combines TRBV11-2 with TRBJ1-6, with 7 bases aligning to TRBD1. Per germline, CDR1 SGHAT and CDR2 FQNNGV. CDR3 length: 16 amino acids. V was clipped by 1 base and J by 8 bases; unmatched bases: 8. DNA for the CDR3: TGTGCCAGCAGCTTAGGGGTGACAGGGTTGGATTCACCCCTCCACTTT. The encoded protein is CASSLGVTGLDSPLHF.

Many counts were recorded for this clonotype. The CDR3 region is CASSIASGLYEQYF. The DNA for the CDR3 is TGTGCCAGTAGTATCGCTAGCGGATTATACGAGCAGTACTTC. V usage is TRBV19 and J usage is TRBJ2-7, with TRBD2 matching over 7 bases. Trimming at V came to 3 bases and at J to 4 bases, leaving 6 bases not matched to a gene. CDR1 is LNHDA and CDR2 is SQIVND in the germline V gene (reference sequence). This CDR3 has 14 amino acids.

The chain combines TRBV15 with TRBJ2-7; TRBD1 is a possible D gene (5 bases). V lost 1 base and J lost 0, with 16 bases in between. The CDR3 loop spans 17 amino acids. Germline V gene sequence: CDR1 LNHNV, CDR2 YYDKDF (reference sequence). The CDR3 loop is CATSRAFTGALSYEQYF. The CDR3 nucleotides read TGTGCCACCAGCAGAGCATTTACAGGTGCCCTCTCCTACGAGCAGTACTTC. The full variable domain, with the rest looked up from reference TRBV15 and TRBJ2-7, is DAMVIQNPRYQVTQFGKPVTLSCSQTLNHNVMYWYQQKSSQAPKLLFHYYDKDFNNEADTPDNFQSRRPNTSFCFLDIRSPGLGDTAMYLCATSRAFTGALSYEQYFGPGTRLTVT.

As regards this clonotype: A much larger clonotype is one base distant, so this may be a read error. Given the absence of the conserved phenylalanine or tryptophan at the CDR3 end, a read error is likely. The chain uses TRBV11-2 and TRBJ1-2; D may be TRBD1 (5 bases). V was cut by 4 bases and J by 8 bases, with 14 bases left in between. Germline assignment: CDR1 SGHAT and CDR2 FQNNGV. The CDR3 runs to 13 residues. The CDR3 bases are TGTGCCAGCAGCTACTTCGACAGCGGCGGCTACACCCTC. It is translated as CASSYFDSGGYTL.

In this sample, this clonotype turned up many times. The rearrangement uses TRBV25-1 and TRBJ1-2; TRBD1 matches at 9 bases. V was clipped by 8 bases and J by 5 bases; unmatched bases: 6. The CDR3 runs 13 residues. Germline V gene lookup returns CDR1 MGHDK and CDR2 SYGVNS. The CDR3 loop is CASATGGGYGYTF. DNA of the CDR3: TGTGCCAGCGCCACAGGGGGCGGGTATGGCTACACCTTC.

This chain joins TRBV7-2 and TRBJ2-5; D not certain. The end of the DNA is better explained by TRBJ2-7, so the J call may be wrong. CDR3 length: 12 residues. Germline values: CDR1 SGHTA, CDR2 FQGNSA. In DNA, the CDR3 is TGTGCCAGCAGCTTAGATTGGTACGAGCAGTACTTC. Amino acids: CASSLDWYEQYF.

Notes on this clonotype: A much larger clone differs by one base, so this may be a read error. The chain combines TRBV19 with TRBJ1-2; TRBD1 agrees at 7 bases. This CDR3 has 14 residues. After removal of 3 bases from V and 7 bases from J, the junction contained 8 bases not matched to a gene. Germline loops: CDR1 LNHDA, CDR2 SQIVND (reference sequence). The CDR3 DNA is TGTGCCAGTAGTATGGGAGACAGGGCCGGTGGCTACACCTTC. Amino acid sequence: CASSMGDRAGGYTF.